These T cell receptor beta chains were read from a single sample in a study of shared clonotypes between healthy human individuals. Data came from immunoSEQ multiplex PCR; TCRdb stores just in-frame clones and leaves some out. The sample includes hundreds of thousands of clones, roughly 94% seen only once; the top ten take about 24%. Sequences were obtained from naive CD8+ T cells sorted from blood. The receptor set was obtained from a man aged 25-45 years in good health. The CDR3 runs from the conserved cysteine through the conserved F or W. The D gene is left open where the match is weak. Part of the rows lack a size; the others show once, few, many or a class for expanded clones.

size	V	J	D	DNA	CDR3
-	TRBV19	TRBJ2-2	TRBD2	TGTGCCAGTACTCCCGGGGGGGGCACCGGGGAGCTGTTTTTT	CASTPGGGTGELFF
few	TRBV2	TRBJ2-3	TRBD2	TGTGCCACCCCATCCACAGGGAAGGAAGCGCGGGAGGTGTTTGTGGATACGCAGTATTTT	CATPSTGKEAREVFVDTQYF
-	TRBV7-9	TRBJ2-7	-	TGTGCCAGCAGCTTACTAAGTTTGGGCAGGGGATCCTACGAGCAGTACTTC	CASSLLSLGRGSYEQYF
-	TRBV6-6	TRBJ2-1	TRBD1	TGTGCCAGCAGTTGGGGACAGCGAACCTACAATGAGCAGTTCTTC	CASSWGQRTYNEQFF
few	TRBV25-1	TRBJ1-1	TRBD1	TGTGCCAGCAGTGAAGTGTCAGGGGGAGGAACTGAAGCTTTCTTT	CASSEVSGGGTEAFF
-	TRBV4-2	TRBJ1-1	-	TGTGCCAGCAGCCCTGAGGAGGCGAACACTGAAGCTTTCTTT	CASSPEEANTEAFF
-	TRBV19	TRBJ1-4	-	TGTGCCAGTAGTATAGGTCCGCGAGGGACTAATGAAAAACTGTTTTTT	CASSIGPRGTNEKLFF
-	TRBV7-9	TRBJ2-1	-	TGTGCCAGCAGCCCGCCACTACTCCTCGAGCAGTTCTTC	CASSPPLLLEQFF
-	TRBV7-2	TRBJ2-1	TRBD1	TGTGCCAGCAGCCTGCACCGGGACAGGGTGTATGAGCAGTTCTTC	CASSLHRDRVYEQFF
-	TRBV27	TRBJ2-7	TRBD2	TGTGCCAGCAGCCATGACAGAATGTGGGCGGGAGCGACTTACGAGCAGTACTTC	CASSHDRMWAGATYEQYF
few	TRBV29-1	TRBJ1-6	-	TGCAGCGTCCGCCCTTCATATCGTTCACCCCTCCACTTT	CSVRPSYRSPLHF
-	TRBV10-3	TRBJ1-5	TRBD1	TGTGCCATCAGTGATTCGGAGGGGGCTCAGCCCCAGCATTTT	CAISDSEGAQPQHF
few	TRBV9	TRBJ2-1	TRBD2	TGTGCCAGCAGCGTAGTTGCTAGCGGGGAGCAGTTCTTC	CASSVVASGEQFF
-	TRBV6-6	TRBJ2-1	-	TGTGCCAGCAGTTACCTCGTGGGAGACAATGAGCAGTTCTTC	CASSYLVGDNEQFF
-	TRBV29-1	TRBJ2-1	-	TGCAGCGTTGAAGGGCTAAGTGCTGAGCAGTTCTTC	CSVEGLSAEQFF
-	TRBV13	TRBJ2-5	TRBD1	TGTGCCAGCAGCTTCGACAGGGCGCAAGAGACCCAGTACTTC	CASSFDRAQETQYF
-	TRBV29-1	TRBJ2-3	TRBD1	TGCAGCGTTGGGGGGACAGGGTACACAGATACGCAGTATTTT	CSVGGTGYTDTQYF
-	TRBV6-1	TRBJ2-7	TRBD1	TGTGCCAGCCCACCCCACCGGGACAGCCCCTACGAGCAGTACTTC	CASPPHRDSPYEQYF
-	TRBV5-1	TRBJ2-1	TRBD2	TGCGCCAGCAGCTTGGAGTCGCTAGCGGGTATCTCCTACAATGAGCAGTTCTTC	CASSLESLAGISYNEQFF
-	TRBV5-1	TRBJ2-5	-	TGCGCCAGCAGCTACGGTAGGATGGAGACCCAGTACTTC	CASSYGRMETQYF
-	TRBV10-2	TRBJ2-1	TRBD2	TGCGCCAGCAGTATACCGGGACTAGGCTCCAATGAGCAGTTCTTC	CASSIPGLGSNEQFF
-	TRBV28	TRBJ1-5	-	TGTGCCAGCAGTCCACCAAAGGGTCATCAGCCCCAGCATTTT	CASSPPKGHQPQHF
-	TRBV10-1	TRBJ2-7	TRBD1	TGCGCCAGCAGTGAGGGACAGGGGTCGCAGTACTTC	CASSEGQGSQYF
once	TRBV5-6	TRBJ2-1	TRBD2	TGTGCCAGCAGCTCGGGGGACGGGAGGGCCTACAATGAGCAGTTCTTC	CASSSGDGRAYNEQFF
-	TRBV9	TRBJ2-7	-	TGTGCCAGCAGCGGGGCGAGGGGCGACGAGCAGTACTTC	CASSGARGDEQYF
-	TRBV10-3	TRBJ1-2	-	TGTGCCATCAGTGAAGGGGGTGGGTGGACTAACTATGGCTACACCTTC	CAISEGGGWTNYGYTF
-	TRBV29-1	TRBJ2-3	-	TGCAGCGTTCAGGCCACAGGGAGGAAGTATTTT	CSVQATGRKYF
-	TRBV7-9	TRBJ1-2	-	TGTGCCAGCAGGGACGGGGGGCGTTATGGCTACACCTTC	CASRDGGRYGYTF
-	TRBV11-2	TRBJ2-1	-	TGTGCCAGCAGCTCGCCCGGGACACGGAACAATGAGCAGTTCTTC	CASSSPGTRNNEQFF
-	TRBV27	TRBJ2-7	-	TGTGCCAGCCTGGGGGCAAGCTACAACGAGCAGTACTTC	CASLGASYNEQYF
-	TRBV15	TRBJ1-4	-	TGTGCCACCAGCAGAGGTGGAACTCCAACTAATGAAAAACTGTTTTTT	CATSRGGTPTNEKLFF
-	TRBV5-6	TRBJ2-1	-	TGTGCCAGCAGAAGTCGGGACTCACTCTACAATGAGCAGTTCTTC	CASRSRDSLYNEQFF
-	TRBV30	TRBJ1-3	-	TGTGCCTCCTTTGACAGCTCTGGAAACACCATATATTTT	CASFDSSGNTIYF
-	TRBV27	TRBJ2-2	TRBD2	TGTGCCAGCACCCACGTGGGGGTAGCGGGAGACACCGGGGAGCTGTTTTTT	CASTHVGVAGDTGELFF
once	TRBV7-9	TRBJ2-7	-	TGTGCCAGCAGCATCCGGGGTCTTTCGTCCGAGCAGTACTTC	CASSIRGLSSEQYF
-	TRBV27	TRBJ1-3	-	TGTGCCAGCAGTAATTTAGCTACCTCTGGAAACACCATATATTTT	CASSNLATSGNTIYF
few	TRBV27	TRBJ2-1	-	TGTGCCAGCAGTTCACAGGATCCTTCCTACAATGAGCAGTTCTTC	CASSSQDPSYNEQFF
-	TRBV9	TRBJ2-7	-	TGTGCCAGCAGCGTAGGTAGGAAGGCAGACTCCTACGAGCAGTACTTC	CASSVGRKADSYEQYF
-	TRBV5-4	TRBJ2-1	-	TGTGCCAGCAGCCCGGCGGGAAATGAGCAGTTCTTC	CASSPAGNEQFF
-	TRBV5-1	TRBJ2-1	TRBD1	TGCGCCAGCAGCGCTTGGGGACCCTTGGACAGGGGGCTGTCCAATGAGCAGTTCTTC	CASSAWGPLDRGLSNEQFF
-	TRBV5-4	TRBJ2-7	TRBD1	TGTGCCAGCAGCTTTCCGGACAGGGTCGGCTCCTACGAGCAGTACTTC	CASSFPDRVGSYEQYF
-	TRBV6-1	TRBJ1-4	-	TGTGCCAGCAGTGAAGAACAGGAGCCTAATGAAAAACTGTTTTTT	CASSEEQEPNEKLFF
-	TRBV27	TRBJ1-5	-	TGTGCCAGCAGTTTAGGCCGGATCAATCAGCCCCAGCATTTT	CASSLGRINQPQHF
-	TRBV4-1	TRBJ2-7	TRBD2	TGCGCCAGCAGCCAAGATTCTGGACTAGCGCTCGAGCAGTACTTC	CASSQDSGLALEQYF
-	TRBV7-8	TRBJ2-2	-	TGTGCCAGCAGCTTAAGCCCCGGGACGGCCCCCACCGGGGAGCTGTTTTTT	CASSLSPGTAPTGELFF
-	TRBV6-5	TRBJ2-3	-	TGTGCCAGCAGTCACTACCAGGCCGCAGATACGCAGTATTTT	CASSHYQAADTQYF
-	TRBV6-5	TRBJ2-5	-	TGTGCCAGCAGGAATCAGTGGGAGACCCAGTACTTC	CASRNQWETQYF
-	TRBV4-2	TRBJ1-1	-	TGTGCCAGCAGCCAAGATTATCATGACAGTCTGAACACTGAAGCTTTCTTT	CASSQDYHDSLNTEAFF
-	TRBV7-9	TRBJ2-5	-	TGTGCCAGCAGCTTAGTGGGGGCATGGGAGACCCAGTACTTC	CASSLVGAWETQYF
-	TRBV28	TRBJ1-2	-	TGTGCCAGCAGTTACGATAACTATGGCTACACCTTC	CASSYDNYGYTF
-	TRBV25-1	TRBJ1-6	TRBD1	TGTGCCAGCAGTGAATTTCAGGGGGCTGTTTCACCCCTCCACTTT	CASSEFQGAVSPLHF
-	TRBV7-9	TRBJ2-1	-	TGTGCCAGCAGCTCAACCAGGGGACCATCTTCGGAGCAGTTCTTC	CASSSTRGPSSEQFF
-	TRBV13	TRBJ2-3	-	TGTGCCAGCAGCTTAGAAGGGACCTACACAGATACGCAGTATTTT	CASSLEGTYTDTQYF
-	TRBV7-5	TRBJ1-5	-	TGTGCCAGCAGTAACAGGGGACTCAATCAGCCCCAGCATTTT	CASSNRGLNQPQHF
-	TRBV9	TRBJ2-1	-	TGTGCCAGCAGCGTTAGTTCGGGTGGGAATGAGCAGTTCTTC	CASSVSSGGNEQFF
once	TRBV19	TRBJ2-1	-	TGTGCCAGGAGAACCTTGACTACTTACAATGAGCAGTTCTTC	CARRTLTTYNEQFF
-	TRBV7-9	TRBJ2-7	-	TGTGCCAGCAGCAGCCGGGACGGACCCTACGAGCAGTACTTC	CASSSRDGPYEQYF
once	TRBV7-2	TRBJ2-5	-	TGTGCCAGCAGCTTAGTGGATGCAGCGCGCCAAGAGACCCAGTACTTC	CASSLVDAARQETQYF
-	TRBV7-9	TRBJ2-7	TRBD1	TGTGCCAGCAGCTTAAAGGGACAGTCCTACGAGCAGTACTTC	CASSLKGQSYEQYF